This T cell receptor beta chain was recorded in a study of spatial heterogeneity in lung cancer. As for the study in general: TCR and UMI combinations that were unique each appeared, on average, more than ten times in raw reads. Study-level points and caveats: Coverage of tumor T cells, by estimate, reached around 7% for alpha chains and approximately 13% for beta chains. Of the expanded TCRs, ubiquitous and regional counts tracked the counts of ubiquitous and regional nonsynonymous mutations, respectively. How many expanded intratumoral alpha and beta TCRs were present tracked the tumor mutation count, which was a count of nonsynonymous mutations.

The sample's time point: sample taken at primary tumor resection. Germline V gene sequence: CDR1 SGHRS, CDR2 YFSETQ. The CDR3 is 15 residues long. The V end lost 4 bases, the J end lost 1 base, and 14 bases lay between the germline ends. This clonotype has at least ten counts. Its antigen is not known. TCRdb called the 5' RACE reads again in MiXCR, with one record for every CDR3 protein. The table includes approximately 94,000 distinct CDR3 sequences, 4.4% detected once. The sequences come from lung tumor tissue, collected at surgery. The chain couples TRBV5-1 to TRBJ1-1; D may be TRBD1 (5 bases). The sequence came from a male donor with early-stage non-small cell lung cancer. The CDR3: CASSAMTASNTEAFF. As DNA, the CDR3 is TGCGCCAGCAGCGCGATGACAGCGTCGAACACTGAAGCTTTCTTT.